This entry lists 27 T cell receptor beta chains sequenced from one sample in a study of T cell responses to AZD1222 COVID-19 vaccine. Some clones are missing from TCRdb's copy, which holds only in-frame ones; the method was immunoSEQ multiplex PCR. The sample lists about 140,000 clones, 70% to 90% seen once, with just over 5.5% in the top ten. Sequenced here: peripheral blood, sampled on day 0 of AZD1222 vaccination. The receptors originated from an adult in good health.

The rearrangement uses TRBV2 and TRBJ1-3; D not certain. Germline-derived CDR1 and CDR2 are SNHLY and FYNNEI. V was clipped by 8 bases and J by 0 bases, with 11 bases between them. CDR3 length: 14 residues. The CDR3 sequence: CASDRPTSGNTIYF. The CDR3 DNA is TGTGCCAGCGACCGGCCTACCTCTGGAAACACCATATATTTT.

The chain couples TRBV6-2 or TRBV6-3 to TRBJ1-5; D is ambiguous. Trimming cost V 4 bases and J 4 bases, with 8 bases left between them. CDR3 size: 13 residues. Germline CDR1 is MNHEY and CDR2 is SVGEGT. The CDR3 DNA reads TGTGCCAGCAGTTCTCCCCCGAATCAGCCCCAGCATTTT. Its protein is CASSSPPNQPQHF.

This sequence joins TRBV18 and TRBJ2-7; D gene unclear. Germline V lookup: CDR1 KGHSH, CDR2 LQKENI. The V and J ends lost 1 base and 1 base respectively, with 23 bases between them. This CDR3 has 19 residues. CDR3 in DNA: TGTGCCAGCTCACCACGGTACGGAGAAGGCGTTGGCCCTTCCTACGAGCAGTACTTC. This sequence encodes CASSPRYGEGVGPSYEQYF.

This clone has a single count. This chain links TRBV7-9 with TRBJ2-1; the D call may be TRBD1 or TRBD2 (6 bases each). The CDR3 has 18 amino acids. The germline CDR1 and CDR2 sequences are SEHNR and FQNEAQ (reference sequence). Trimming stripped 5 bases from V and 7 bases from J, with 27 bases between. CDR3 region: CASSPILGGSLRGNEQFF. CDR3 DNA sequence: TGTGCCAGCAGCCCTATACTAGGGGGGTCCCTGAGGGGAAATGAGCAGTTCTTC.

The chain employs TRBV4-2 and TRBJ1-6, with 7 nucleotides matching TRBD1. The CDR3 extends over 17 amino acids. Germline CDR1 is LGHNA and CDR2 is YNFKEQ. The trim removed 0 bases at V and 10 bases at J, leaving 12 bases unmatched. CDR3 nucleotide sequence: TGTGCCAGCAGCCAAGAGCGTCCGGGACAGCGGCTCTCACCCCTCCACTTT. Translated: CASSQERPGQRLSPLHF.

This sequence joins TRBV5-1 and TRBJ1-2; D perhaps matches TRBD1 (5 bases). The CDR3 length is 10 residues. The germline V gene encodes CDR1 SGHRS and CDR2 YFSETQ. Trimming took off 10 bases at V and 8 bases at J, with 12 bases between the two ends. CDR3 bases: TGCGCCCCAGGGAGGGACGGCTACACCTTC. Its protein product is CAPGRDGYTF.

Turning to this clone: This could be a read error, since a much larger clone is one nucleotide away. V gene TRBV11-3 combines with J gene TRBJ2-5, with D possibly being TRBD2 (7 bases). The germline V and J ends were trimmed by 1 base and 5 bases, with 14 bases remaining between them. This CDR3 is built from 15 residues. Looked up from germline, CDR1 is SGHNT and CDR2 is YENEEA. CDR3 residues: CASSLGGGAAETQYF. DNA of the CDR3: TGTGCCAGCAGCTTAGGAGGGGGGGCGGCGGAGACCCAGTACTTC.

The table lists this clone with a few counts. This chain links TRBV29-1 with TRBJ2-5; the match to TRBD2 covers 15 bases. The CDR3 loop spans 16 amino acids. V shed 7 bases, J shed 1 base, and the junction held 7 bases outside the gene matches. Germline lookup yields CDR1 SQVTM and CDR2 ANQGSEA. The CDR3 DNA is TGCAGCGCAACCGGGACTAGCGGGAGGATCCAAGAGACCCAGTACTTC. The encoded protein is CSATGTSGRIQETQYF.

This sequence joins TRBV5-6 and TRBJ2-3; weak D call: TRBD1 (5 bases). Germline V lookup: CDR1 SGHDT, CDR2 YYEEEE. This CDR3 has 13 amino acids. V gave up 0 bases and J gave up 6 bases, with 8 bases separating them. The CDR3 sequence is CASSLGQRDTQYF. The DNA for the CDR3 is TGTGCCAGCAGCTTGGGACAGAGGGATACGCAGTATTTT.

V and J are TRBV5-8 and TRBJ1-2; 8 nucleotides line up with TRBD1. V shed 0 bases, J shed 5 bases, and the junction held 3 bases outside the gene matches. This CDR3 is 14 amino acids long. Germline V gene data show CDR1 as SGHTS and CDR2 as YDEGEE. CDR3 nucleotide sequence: TGTGCCAGCAGCTTGGTACAGGGGGGTTATGGCTACACCTTC. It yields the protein CASSLVQGGYGYTF.

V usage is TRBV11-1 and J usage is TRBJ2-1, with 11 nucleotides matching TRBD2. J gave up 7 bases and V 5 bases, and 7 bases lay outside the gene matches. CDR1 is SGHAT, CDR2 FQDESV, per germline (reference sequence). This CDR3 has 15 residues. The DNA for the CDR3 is TGTGCCAGCAGCGCACTAGCGGGAGCTCTAAATGAGCAGTTCTTC. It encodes CASSALAGALNEQFF. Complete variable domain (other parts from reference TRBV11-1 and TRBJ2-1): EAEVAQSPRYKITEKSQAVAFWCDPISGHATLYWYRQILGQGPELLVQFQDESVVDDSQLPKDRFSAERLKGVDSTLKIQPAELGDSAMYLCASSALAGALNEQFFGPGTRLTVL.

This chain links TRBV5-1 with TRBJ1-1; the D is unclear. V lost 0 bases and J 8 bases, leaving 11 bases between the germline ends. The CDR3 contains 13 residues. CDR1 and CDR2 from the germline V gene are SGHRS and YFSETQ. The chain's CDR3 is CASSLGGGFEAFF. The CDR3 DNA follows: TGCGCCAGCAGCTTGGGCGGCGGTTTCGAAGCTTTCTTT.

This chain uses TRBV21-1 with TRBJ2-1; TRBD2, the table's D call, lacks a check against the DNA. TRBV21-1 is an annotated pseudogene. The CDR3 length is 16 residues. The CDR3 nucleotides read TGTGCCAGCTCCCAGGGGCTAGCGGGATCGGGGTCTGAGCAGTTCTTC. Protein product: CASSQGLAGSGSEQFF.

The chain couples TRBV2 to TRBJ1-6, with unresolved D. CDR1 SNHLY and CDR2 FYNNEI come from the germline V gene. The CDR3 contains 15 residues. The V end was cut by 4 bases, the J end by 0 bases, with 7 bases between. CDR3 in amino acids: CASSGRSSYNSPLHF. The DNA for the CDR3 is TGTGCCAGCAGTGGACGGAGCTCCTATAATTCACCCCTCCACTTT.

The CDR3 loop is CSAAPNNEQFF. CDR3 DNA sequence: TGCAGTGCTGCGCCCAACAATGAGCAGTTCTTC. The rearrangement links TRBV20-1 to TRBJ2-1; D is unclear. This CDR3 region has 11 residues. V lost 5 bases to trimming and J lost 5 bases, with 7 bases between them. Germline-derived CDR1 and CDR2 are DFQATT and SNEGSKA (reference sequence).

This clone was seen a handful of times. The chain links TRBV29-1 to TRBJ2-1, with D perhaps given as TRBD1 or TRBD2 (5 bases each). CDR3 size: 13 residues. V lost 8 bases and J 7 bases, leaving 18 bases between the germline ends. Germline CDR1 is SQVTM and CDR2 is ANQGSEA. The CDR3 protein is CSTPGAGRNEQFF. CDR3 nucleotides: TGCAGCACGCCCGGGGCCGGACGGAATGAGCAGTTCTTC.

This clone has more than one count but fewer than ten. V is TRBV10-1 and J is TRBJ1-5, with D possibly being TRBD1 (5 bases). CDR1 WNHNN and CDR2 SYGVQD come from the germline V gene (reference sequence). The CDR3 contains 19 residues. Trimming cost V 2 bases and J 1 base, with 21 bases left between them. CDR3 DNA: TGCGCCAGCAGTGAGACGAGGGGCAGGGAATCCGTCAGCAATCAGCCCCAGCATTTT. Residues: CASSETRGRESVSNQPQHF.

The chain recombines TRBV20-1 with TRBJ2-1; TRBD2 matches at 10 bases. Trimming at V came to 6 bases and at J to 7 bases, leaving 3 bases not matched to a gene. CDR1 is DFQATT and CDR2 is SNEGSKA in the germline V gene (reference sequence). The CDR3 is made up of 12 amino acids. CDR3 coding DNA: TGCAGTGCGAGTAGCGGGGGGAATGAGCAGTTCTTC. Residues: CSASSGGNEQFF.

CDR3 region: CSVGTWGTASGYTF. The CDR3 nucleotides read TGCAGCGTTGGAACTTGGGGGACAGCGTCTGGCTACACCTTC. The chain combines TRBV29-1 with TRBJ1-2; 7 bases match TRBD1. The CDR3 loop spans 14 amino acids. Trimming at V came to 4 bases and at J to 7 bases, leaving 12 bases not matched to a gene. Germline CDR1 reads SQVTM; CDR2 reads ANQGSEA.

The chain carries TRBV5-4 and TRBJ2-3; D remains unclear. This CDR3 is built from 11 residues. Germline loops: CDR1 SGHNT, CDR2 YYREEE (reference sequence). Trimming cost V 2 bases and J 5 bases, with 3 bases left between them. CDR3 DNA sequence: TGTGCCAGCAGCTTCGGAGATACGCAGTATTTT. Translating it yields CASSFGDTQYF.

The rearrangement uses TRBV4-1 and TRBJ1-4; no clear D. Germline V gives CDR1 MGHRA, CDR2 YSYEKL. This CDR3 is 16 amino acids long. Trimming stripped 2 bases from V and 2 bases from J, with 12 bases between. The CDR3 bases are TGCGCCAGCAGCCAACAGCCGGGCAAGACTAATGAAAAACTGTTTTTT. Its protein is CASSQQPGKTNEKLFF.

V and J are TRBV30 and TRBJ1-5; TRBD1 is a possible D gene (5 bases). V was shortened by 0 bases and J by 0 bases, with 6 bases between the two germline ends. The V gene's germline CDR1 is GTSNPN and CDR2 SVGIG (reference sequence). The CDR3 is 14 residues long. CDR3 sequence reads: CAWSVGDSNQPQHF. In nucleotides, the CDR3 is TGTGCCTGGAGTGTAGGGGATAGCAATCAGCCCCAGCATTTT.

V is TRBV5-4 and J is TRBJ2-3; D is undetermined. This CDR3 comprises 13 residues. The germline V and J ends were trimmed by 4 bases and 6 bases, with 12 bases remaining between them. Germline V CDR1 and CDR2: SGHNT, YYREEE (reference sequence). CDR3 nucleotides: TGTGCCAGCAGCCCCAGACCTGGCGATACGCAGTATTTT. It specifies CASSPRPGDTQYF.

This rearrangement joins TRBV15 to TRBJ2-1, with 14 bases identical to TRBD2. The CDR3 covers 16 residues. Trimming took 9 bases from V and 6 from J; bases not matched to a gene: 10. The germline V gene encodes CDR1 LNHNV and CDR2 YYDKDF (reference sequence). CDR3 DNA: TGTGCCACGACGGCGGGACTAGCGGGGGCTACCAATGAGCAGTTCTTC. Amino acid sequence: CATTAGLAGATNEQFF.

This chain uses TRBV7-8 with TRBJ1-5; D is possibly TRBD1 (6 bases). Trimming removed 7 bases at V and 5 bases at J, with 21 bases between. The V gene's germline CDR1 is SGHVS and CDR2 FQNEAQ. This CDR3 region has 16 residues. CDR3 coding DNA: TGTGCCAGCAACCTTATAGCCGGGGGGCGACATCAGCCCCAGCATTTT. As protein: CASNLIAGGRHQPQHF.

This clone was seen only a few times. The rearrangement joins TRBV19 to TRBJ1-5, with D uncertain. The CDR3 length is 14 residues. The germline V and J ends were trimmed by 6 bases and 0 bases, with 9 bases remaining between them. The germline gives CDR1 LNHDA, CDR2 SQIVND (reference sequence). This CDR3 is CASRRRDSNQPQHF. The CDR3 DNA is TGTGCCAGTAGGCGGCGCGATAGCAATCAGCCCCAGCATTTT.

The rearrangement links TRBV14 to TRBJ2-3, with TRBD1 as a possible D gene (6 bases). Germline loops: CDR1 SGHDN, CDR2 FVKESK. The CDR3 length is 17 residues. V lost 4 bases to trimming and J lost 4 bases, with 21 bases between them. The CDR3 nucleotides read TGTGCCAGCAGCCTCAGAGGGGGACCTCTCAAGGCAGATACGCAGTATTTT. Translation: CASSLRGGPLKADTQYF. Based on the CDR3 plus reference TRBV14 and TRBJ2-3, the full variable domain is EAGVTQFPSHSVIEKGQTVTLRCDPISGHDNLYWYRRVMGKEIKFLLHFVKESKQDESGMPNNRFLAERTGGTYSTLKVQPAELEDSGVYFCASSLRGGPLKADTQYFGPGTRLTVL.